This T cell receptor beta chain was sequenced for a study of blood T cell repertoires in COVID-19. Study summary: T cells, B-cell-depleted T cells, or PBMCs supplied cDNA or gDNA.

In the study's own analysis: Amplification of reference gene primers was used by the study to estimate nucleated cell counts. Using immunoSEQ multiplex PCR, the repertoire was profiled, and TCRdb retains in-frame clones only, with some absent. D and trimming were read from the DNA, whereas the V and J calls and clone size are those reported in that table. The top ten clones hold about 14% of a sample with hundreds of thousands of clones, approximately 84% of them seen once. Researchers sorted participants into cohorts using their self-reported clinical history. The V gene end was trimmed by 4 bases and the J gene end by 4 bases; junction bases not matched to a gene: 7. Germline V gene data show CDR1 as SGHRS and CDR2 as YFSETQ. The CDR3 contains 14 residues.

The sample consisted of PBMCs or T cells enriched from blood (not recorded which). The clonotype was recovered from a man younger than 35 who had recovered from COVID-19. This chain links TRBV5-1 with TRBJ2-7, with 8 positions matching TRBD1. CDR3 nucleotides: TGCGCCAGCAGCACAGGGGGTTCGGGTTACGAGCAGTACTTC. It yields the protein CASSTGGSGYEQYF.